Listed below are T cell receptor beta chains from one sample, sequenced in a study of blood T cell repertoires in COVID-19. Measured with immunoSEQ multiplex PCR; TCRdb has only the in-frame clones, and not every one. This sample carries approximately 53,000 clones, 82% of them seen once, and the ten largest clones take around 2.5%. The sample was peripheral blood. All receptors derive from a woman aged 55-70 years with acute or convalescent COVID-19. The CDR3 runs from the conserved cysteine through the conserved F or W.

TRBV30 CAWSPTKSPLHF
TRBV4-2 CASSQGGQTNEKLFF
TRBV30 CASRTGVSYEQYF
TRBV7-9 CASSSQGVDTEAFF
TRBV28 CASSLEPKTGYQPQHF
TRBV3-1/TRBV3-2 CASRPAGIRYNEQFF
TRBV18 CASSPEGQGVRDTQYF
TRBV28 CASSRPTGWDTRNEQFF
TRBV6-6 CASSMGTRSNQPQHF
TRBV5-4 CASSSGLANSYEQYF
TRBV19 CASSRQSYSNQPQHF
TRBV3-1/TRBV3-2 CASSVGTSGPHTDTQYF
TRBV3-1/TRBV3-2 CASSFGAAGGQYF
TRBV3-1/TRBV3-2 CASSQERGYYGYTF
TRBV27 CASSSRRQGIGEKLFF
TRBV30 CAWSTGGNQPQHF
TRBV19 CASKKGGTDTQYF